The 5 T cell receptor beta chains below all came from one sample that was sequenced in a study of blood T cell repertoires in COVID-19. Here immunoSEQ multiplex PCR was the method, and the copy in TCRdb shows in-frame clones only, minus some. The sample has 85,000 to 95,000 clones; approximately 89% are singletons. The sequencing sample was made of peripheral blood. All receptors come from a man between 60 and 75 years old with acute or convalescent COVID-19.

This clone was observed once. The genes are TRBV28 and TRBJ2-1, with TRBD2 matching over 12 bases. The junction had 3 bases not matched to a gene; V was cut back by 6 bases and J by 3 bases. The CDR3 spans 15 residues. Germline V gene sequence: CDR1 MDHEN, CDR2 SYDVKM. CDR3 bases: TGTGCCAGCAGCCGACTAGCGGGAGTCTACAATGAGCAGTTCTTC. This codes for CASSRLAGVYNEQFF. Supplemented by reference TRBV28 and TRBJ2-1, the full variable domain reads DVKVTQSSRYLVKRTGEKVFLECVQDMDHENMFWYRQDPGLGLRLIYFSYDVKMKEKGDIPEGYSVSREKKERFSLILESASTNQTSMYLCASSRLAGVYNEQFFGPGTRLTVL.

In DNA, the CDR3 is TGTGCCAGCAGCCACCCGACAGGGTTCGGGGAGCTGTTTTTT. It specifies CASSHPTGFGELFF. The chain links TRBV3-1 (or the pseudogene TRBV3-2) to TRBJ2-2; 7 bases agree with TRBD1. The V segment lost 3 bases and the J segment 7 bases; nucleotides outside the gene matches: 5. CDR3 length equals 14 residues. Looked up from germline, CDR1 is LGHDT and CDR2 is YNNKEL (reference sequence).

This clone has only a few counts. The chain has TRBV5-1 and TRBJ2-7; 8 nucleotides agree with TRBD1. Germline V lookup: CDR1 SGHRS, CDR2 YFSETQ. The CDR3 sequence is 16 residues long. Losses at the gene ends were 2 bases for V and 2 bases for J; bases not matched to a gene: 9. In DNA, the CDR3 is TGCGCCAGCAGCTTATTACCGTCGGGACAGGCCTACGAGCAGTACTTC. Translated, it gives CASSLLPSGQAYEQYF.

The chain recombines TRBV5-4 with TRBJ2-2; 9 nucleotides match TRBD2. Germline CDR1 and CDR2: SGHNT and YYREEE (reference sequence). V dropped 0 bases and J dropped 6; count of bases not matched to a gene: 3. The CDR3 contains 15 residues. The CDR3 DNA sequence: TGTGCCAGCAGCTTGGTGGCGGGAGGGGCCGGGGAGCTGTTTTTT. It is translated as CASSLVAGGAGELFF.

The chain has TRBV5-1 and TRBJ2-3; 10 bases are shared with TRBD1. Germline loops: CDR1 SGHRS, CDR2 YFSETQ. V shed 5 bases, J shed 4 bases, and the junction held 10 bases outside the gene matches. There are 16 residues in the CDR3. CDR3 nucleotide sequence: TGCGCCAGCAGTTATCTAACCGGGACAGGGGCAGATACGCAGTATTTT. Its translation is CASSYLTGTGADTQYF.